Following are 21 T cell receptor beta chains from one sample sequenced in a study of shared clonotypes between healthy human individuals. The assay was immunoSEQ multiplex PCR, and TCRdb's table has in-frame clones only and misses some. The table shows a few million clones, with around 93% occurring only once. The sequenced sample consisted of naive CD4+ T cells from PBMCs. The sample's subset: CD45RA+ positively selected. These receptors all come from a man aged 18 to 35 in good health. Some clones in this sample may be carry-over from other donors' samples.

This clone was seen once. The V gene is TRBV10-1, the J gene TRBJ2-1; no firm D call. Germline values: CDR1 WNHNN, CDR2 SYGVQD (reference sequence). V dropped 3 bases and J dropped 10 bases, with 13 bases sitting between them. This CDR3 region has 13 residues. The CDR3 is CASSEGPRSEQFF. The CDR3 DNA reads TGCGCCAGCAGTGAAGGACCTCGATCCGAGCAGTTCTTC.

As to this clone: One junction end does not reproduce the germline sequence, and a read error may be involved. The rearrangement uses TRBV19 and TRBJ2-6, with TRBD1 identical over 10 bases. Germline V lookup: CDR1 LNHDA, CDR2 SQIVND (reference sequence). The CDR3 is made up of 18 amino acids. CDR3 residues: CASSVDRGRLFGANVLTF. The CDR3 DNA follows: TGTGCCAGTAGTGTAGACAGGGGGCGCTTGTTCGGGGCCAACGTCCTGACTTTC.

The genes are TRBV5-1 and TRBJ2-2; possibly TRBD1 or TRBD2 for D (6 bases each). CDR1 is SGHRS and CDR2 is YFSETQ in the germline V gene. The CDR3 totals 15 residues. Trimming took off 2 bases at V and 8 bases at J, with 16 bases between the two ends. CDR3 loop: CASSFPGALSGELFF. In DNA form, the CDR3 reads TGCGCCAGCAGCTTTCCGGGGGCGCTATCTGGGGAGCTGTTTTTT.

The V gene is TRBV30, the J gene TRBJ1-1; 7 positions match TRBD1. V lost 3 bases and J lost 5; bases outside the gene matches: 9. The CDR3 is 14 residues long. The germline V gene has CDR1 GTSNPN and CDR2 SVGIG (reference sequence). The CDR3 spells CAWSAHNRGTEAFF. CDR3 nucleotide sequence: TGTGCCTGGAGCGCCCACAACAGGGGAACTGAAGCTTTCTTT.

This rearrangement joins TRBV18 to TRBJ2-5; perhaps TRBD1 as D (6 bases). CDR3 length equals 15 residues. Germline CDR1 reads KGHSH; CDR2 reads LQKENI. Between the trimmed V and J ends, which lost 2 bases and 5 bases, there was a span of 15 bases. CDR3 coding DNA: TGTGCCAGCTCACCAAGAACAGGGTCGGGGGAGACCCAGTACTTC. It encodes CASSPRTGSGETQYF. The full variable domain, rest sourced from reference TRBV18 and TRBJ2-5, is NAGVMQNPRHLVRRRGQEARLRCSPMKGHSHVYWYRQLPEEGLKFMVYLQKENIIDESGMPKERFSAEFPKEGPSILRIQQVVRGDSAAYFCASSPRTGSGETQYFGPGTRLLVL.

The chain employs TRBV5-6 and TRBJ2-2; D unresolved. In germline, CDR1 is SGHDT, CDR2 YYEEEE. CDR3 length: 15 amino acids. Between the trimmed V and J ends, which lost 1 base and 0 bases, there was a span of 7 bases. As DNA, the CDR3 is TGTGCCAGCAGCTTGACTCCCGCGAACACCGGGGAGCTGTTTTTT. It encodes CASSLTPANTGELFF. Looking up the rest from reference TRBV5-6 and TRBJ2-2 gives the full variable domain: DAGVTQSPTHLIKTRGQQVTLRCSPKSGHDTVSWYQQALGQGPQFIFQYYEEEERQRGNFPDRFSGHQFPNYSSELNVNALLLGDSALYLCASSLTPANTGELFFGEGSRLTVL.

V is TRBV7-3 and J is TRBJ2-2, with a weak D call TRBD2 (7 bases). Germline V gene data show CDR1 as SGHTA and CDR2 as FQGTGA. This CDR3 is 16 amino acids long. Trimming removed 5 bases from V and 6 bases from J, with 19 bases in between. CDR3 region: CASSPAGAGVPGELFF. Here the CDR3 DNA reads TGTGCCAGCAGCCCAGCAGGGGCGGGAGTCCCCGGGGAGCTGTTTTTT.

The chain is built from TRBV9 and TRBJ2-1; no clear D gene. The germline gives CDR1 SGDLS, CDR2 YYNGEE. CDR3 length equals 15 residues. With 2 bases removed from V and 3 bases from J, the gap between germline ends came to 12 bases. This chain's CDR3 is CASSVIGALYNEQFF. In nucleotides, the CDR3 is TGTGCCAGCAGCGTCATCGGAGCCCTCTACAATGAGCAGTTCTTC.

This chain links TRBV4-3 with TRBJ2-7, with no clear D. The CDR3 has 15 residues. CDR1 and CDR2 from the germline V gene are LGHNA and YSLEER. V lost 0 bases and J 2 bases, leaving 11 bases between the germline ends. The CDR3 nucleotides are TGCGCCAGCAGCCAAGAGGTAACGGATGCCTACGAGCAGTACTTC. Translating gives CASSQEVTDAYEQYF.

CDR3 in DNA: TGCAGCGTACTTTGGCCTAGTGGCGGGGAGACCCAGTACTTC. Translation: CSVLWPSGGETQYF. This rearrangement joins TRBV29-1 to TRBJ2-5; D might be TRBD2 (5 bases). Germline V lookup: CDR1 SQVTM, CDR2 ANQGSEA. Trimming removed 6 bases at V and 5 bases at J, with 19 bases between. The CDR3 has 14 amino acids.

DNA of the CDR3: TGTGCCAGCAGTGGGACTAGCTTTGCCGAGACCCAGTACTTC. It codes for CASSGTSFAETQYF. This chain links TRBV27 with TRBJ2-5; TRBD2 matches 9 bases. Germline V lookup: CDR1 MNHEY, CDR2 SMNVEV (reference sequence). The length of the CDR3 is 14 residues. The V and J ends lost 5 bases and 5 bases, in that order; junction bases with no gene match: 6.

The chain joins TRBV4-1 to TRBJ2-1, with D unresolved. The V gene lost 6 bases and the J gene lost 4 bases, with 10 bases spanning the gap. Germline CDR1 reads MGHRA; CDR2 reads YSYEKL. The CDR3 has 13 residues. CDR3 sequence reads: CASSPIGYNEQFF. CDR3 nucleotide sequence: TGCGCCAGCAGTCCTATAGGTTACAATGAGCAGTTCTTC.

The chain recombines TRBV15 with TRBJ1-2; D is possibly TRBD1 (6 bases). The V gene lost 0 bases and the J gene lost 6 bases, with 14 bases spanning the gap. This CDR3 has 15 amino acids. Germline-derived CDR1 and CDR2 are LNHNV and YYDKDF (reference sequence). CDR3 bases: TGTGCCACCAGCAGAGAATTGACAGGACTCAATGGCTACACCTTC. This sequence encodes CATSRELTGLNGYTF.

This clone has just one count. The chain couples TRBV28 to TRBJ2-2, with 8 bases lining up with TRBD1. The CDR3 has 16 residues. Germline lookup yields CDR1 MDHEN and CDR2 SYDVKM. J was trimmed by 9 bases and V by 2 bases; bases with no gene match: 11. The CDR3 bases are TGTGCCAGCAGTTTAGTGTGGGACAGGAAACTCCGGGAGCTGTTTTTT. It codes for CASSLVWDRKLRELFF.

V is TRBV9 and J is TRBJ2-5; unclear D gene. The CDR3 sequence is 12 residues long. Between the trimmed V and J ends, which lost 7 bases and 5 bases, there was a span of 12 bases. Germline CDR1 SGDLS, CDR2 YYNGEE. Written as DNA, the CDR3 is TGTGCCAGCGGCCTATCATGGGAGACCCAGTACTTC. This gives the protein CASGLSWETQYF.

This clone was detected a few times. This rearrangement joins TRBV7-3 to TRBJ1-1; D call uncertain. The V gene's germline CDR1 is SGHTA and CDR2 FQGTGA. The CDR3 sequence is 15 residues long. V gave up 1 base and J gave up 0 bases, with 9 bases separating them. The CDR3 DNA sequence: TGTGCCAGCAGCTTAAGTCGGCAGTTGAACACTGAAGCTTTCTTT. This gives the protein CASSLSRQLNTEAFF. The full variable domain, with the rest looked up from reference TRBV7-3 and TRBJ1-1, is GAGVSQTPSNKVTEKGKYVELRCDPISGHTALYWYRQSLGQGPEFLIYFQGTGAADDSGLPNDRFFAVRPEGSVSTLKIQRTERGDSAVYLCASSLSRQLNTEAFFGQGTRLTVV.

This sequence joins TRBV28 and TRBJ2-7, with TRBD2 matching 7 bases. The CDR3 runs to 15 residues. In germline, CDR1 is MDHEN, CDR2 SYDVKM. V lost 2 bases, J lost 2 bases, and 6 bases stayed unmatched. The CDR3 loop reads CASSLIGRVPYEQYF. CDR3 nucleotides: TGTGCCAGCAGTTTAATAGGGAGGGTTCCCTACGAGCAGTACTTC.

This CDR3 is CASKMARRIYGYTF. In DNA, the CDR3 is TGTGCCAGCAAGATGGCCAGACGGATCTATGGCTACACCTTC. The V call is TRBV28, the J call TRBJ1-2, with unresolved D. Germline values: CDR1 MDHEN, CDR2 SYDVKM. The CDR3 sequence is 14 residues long. The V and J ends lost 7 bases and 4 bases respectively, with 16 bases between them.

With regard to this clone: Mismatch with germline at one junction end may stem from a read error. The J gene is TRBJ1-5, the V gene TRBV19; tentatively, D is TRBD1 (5 bases). This CDR3 is built from 11 residues. The germline V gene has CDR1 LNHDA and CDR2 SQIVND (reference sequence). The CDR3 reads CATVNPQPQHF. The CDR3 nucleotides are TGCGCGACAGTGAATCCTCAGCCCCAGCATTTT.

The gene calls are TRBV27 and TRBJ1-5, with 10 bases matching TRBD1. Trimming cost V 5 bases and J 3 bases; bases outside gene matches: 10. The CDR3 extends over 17 amino acids. Germline V gene data show CDR1 as MNHEY and CDR2 as SMNVEV (reference sequence). CDR3 sequence (DNA): TGTGCCAGCAGTCTACCGAGGACAGGGGGGTCCAATCAGCCCCAGCATTTT. The encoded protein is CASSLPRTGGSNQPQHF.

The chain is built from TRBV28 and TRBJ2-7; tentative D call: TRBD2 (5 bases). The CDR3 runs 17 residues. Trimming cost V 3 bases and J 2 bases, with 20 bases left between them. Per germline, CDR1 MDHEN and CDR2 SYDVKM. The CDR3 sequence: CASSFTVATEGTYEQYF. DNA of the CDR3: TGTGCCAGCAGTTTTACCGTGGCCACCGAGGGAACCTACGAGCAGTACTTC.